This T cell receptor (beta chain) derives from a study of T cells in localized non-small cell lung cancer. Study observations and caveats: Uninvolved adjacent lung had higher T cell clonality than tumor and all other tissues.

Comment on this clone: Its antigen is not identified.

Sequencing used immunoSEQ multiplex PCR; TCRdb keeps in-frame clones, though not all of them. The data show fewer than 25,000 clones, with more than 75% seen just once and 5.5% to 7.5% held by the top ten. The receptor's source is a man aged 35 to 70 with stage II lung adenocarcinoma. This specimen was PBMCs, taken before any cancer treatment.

The CDR3 region has the DNA TGTGCCACCAGGGACAGGGGAGGGAATGAGCAGTTCTTC. Its translation: CATRDRGGNEQFF. The chain carries TRBV15 and TRBJ2-1; 9 nucleotides line up with TRBD1. V lost 6 bases and J lost 7; bases outside the gene matches: 4. CDR3 length: 13 residues. Germline CDR1 LNHNV, CDR2 YYDKDF (reference sequence).